A selection of T cell receptor beta chains follows, all from one sample in a study of blood T cell repertoires in COVID-19. TCRdb's copy holds only in-frame clones and misses some; the assay was immunoSEQ multiplex PCR. The sample gives about 400,000 clones, around nine tenths of which show up once; 0.95% to 1% is in the top ten. The sequencing sample was made of PBMCs or T cells enriched from blood (not recorded which). Every receptor here comes from a young woman with acute COVID-19. CDR3s include the opening cysteine and the closing phenylalanine or tryptophan. Each record gives: V gene, J gene, clone size, D gene, CDR3 DNA, CDR3 protein. D genes are given only for firm matches. Not all rows give a size; the values are once, few, many and, for expanded clones, a class.

V: TRBV3-1/TRBV3-2; J: TRBJ1-2; size: .; D: .; DNA: TGTGCCAGCAGCCAAGTTTCCACAGGGTATGGCTACACCTTC; CDR3: CASSQVSTGYGYTF
V: TRBV5-8; J: TRBJ1-2; size: .; D: .; DNA: TGTGCCAGCAGCCGCGGGAGAGACAACTATGGCTACACCTTC; CDR3: CASSRGRDNYGYTF
V: TRBV9; J: TRBJ2-7; size: .; D: TRBD2; DNA: TGTGCCAGCAGCGAAAGCGGGGCCCACTCCTACGAGCAGTACTTC; CDR3: CASSESGAHSYEQYF
V: TRBV2; J: TRBJ2-2; size: .; D: TRBD1; DNA: TGTGCCAGCAGGAGGGACAGGGAACTGTTTTTT; CDR3: CASRRDRELFF
V: TRBV10-3; J: TRBJ2-2; size: many; D: TRBD1; DNA: TGTGCCATCAGTGAGAAGGGACAGGGGGCCACCGGGGAGCTGTTTTTT; CDR3: CAISEKGQGATGELFF
V: TRBV4-1; J: TRBJ1-5; size: .; D: TRBD1; DNA: TGCGCCAGCAGCCAAGATGGACAGGGGGGTCGGCCCCAGCATTTT; CDR3: CASSQDGQGGRPQHF
V: TRBV2; J: TRBJ1-2; size: .; D: .; DNA: TGTGCCAGCAGTGATTTGCGGAGAGGCTACACCTTC; CDR3: CASSDLRRGYTF
V: TRBV7-2; J: TRBJ2-1; size: once; D: TRBD1; DNA: TGTGCCAGCAGCAAACAGGGGGCGAATGAGCAGTTCTTC; CDR3: CASSKQGANEQFF
V: TRBV6-6; J: TRBJ2-7; size: once; D: TRBD1; DNA: TGTGCCAGCAGTTACGCCTCGGCAGGGGGCGGATACGAGCAGTACTTC; CDR3: CASSYASAGGGYEQYF
V: TRBV29-1; J: TRBJ1-3; size: .; D: .; DNA: TGCAGCGTTGAAGCTCTCGGGGACACCATATATTTT; CDR3: CSVEALGDTIYF
V: TRBV19; J: TRBJ1-1; size: .; D: .; DNA: TGTGCCAGTAGTATCTCCACAGGGTCGGTGCCTTTCTTT; CDR3: CASSISTGSVPFF
V: TRBV30; J: TRBJ1-6; size: few; D: .; DNA: TGCAATAATTCACCCCTCCACTTT; CDR3: CNNSPLHF
V: TRBV10-3; J: TRBJ1-2; size: once; D: .; DNA: TGTGCCATCAGTGCGGGGGGGTTGGATGGCTACACCTTC; CDR3: CAISAGGLDGYTF
V: TRBV9; J: TRBJ2-1; size: .; D: TRBD1; DNA: TGTGCCAGCAGCGTAGAGTCCCAGGGGGCCTTATTCTTC; CDR3: CASSVESQGALFF
V: TRBV5-4; J: TRBJ2-1; size: .; D: TRBD1; DNA: TGTGCCAGCAGCTCTATGGGACAGAGGAATGAGCAGTTCTTC; CDR3: CASSSMGQRNEQFF
V: TRBV18; J: TRBJ2-5; size: .; D: TRBD1; DNA: TGTGCCAGCTCATCGAAAGACAGGGCGAGAGAGACCCAGTACTTC; CDR3: CASSSKDRARETQYF
V: TRBV5-1; J: TRBJ2-1; size: .; D: .; DNA: TGCGCCAGCAGCCCCGGGGAGGGGGTCTACAATGAGCAGTTCTTC; CDR3: CASSPGEGVYNEQFF
V: TRBV6-2/TRBV6-3; J: TRBJ2-5; size: many; D: .; DNA: TGTGCCAGCAGTTACGATAGCGCTGGCCCGGAGACCCAGTACTTC; CDR3: CASSYDSAGPETQYF
V: TRBV5-5; J: TRBJ1-3; size: once; D: .; DNA: TGTGCCAGCAGCTTGGCCCCCAGGGGCTATGGAAACACCATATATTTT; CDR3: CASSLAPRGYGNTIYF
V: TRBV4-2; J: TRBJ2-7; size: .; D: .; DNA: TGTGCCAGCAGCCAAGATTACAGGACCTACGAGCAGTACTTC; CDR3: CASSQDYRTYEQYF
V: TRBV29-1; J: TRBJ2-2; size: .; D: TRBD1; DNA: TGCAGCGTTGATATGGGGGGGACAGGGGCCGACACCGGGGAGCTGTTTTTT; CDR3: CSVDMGGTGADTGELFF
V: TRBV9; J: TRBJ1-2; size: .; D: .; DNA: TGTGCCAGCAGCGTAGTCGACGGGAACTATGGCTACACCTTC; CDR3: CASSVVDGNYGYTF
V: TRBV24-1; J: TRBJ1-5; size: .; D: TRBD1; DNA: TGTGCCACCAGTGATTCAAGACAGGGTCGTCAGCCCCAGCATTTT; CDR3: CATSDSRQGRQPQHF
V: TRBV18; J: TRBJ2-7; size: .; D: TRBD2; DNA: TGTGCCAGCTCACCACCGGGGAAGGGAGGGACCTACGAGCAGTACTTC; CDR3: CASSPPGKGGTYEQYF
V: TRBV7-9; J: TRBJ1-2; size: .; D: .; DNA: TGTGCCAGCAGCTCTGACAGGTTCTATGGCTACACCTTC; CDR3: CASSSDRFYGYTF
V: TRBV7-3; J: TRBJ1-1; size: .; D: .; DNA: TGTGCCAGCAGCCTGGCGGGGGTTGGGACGAACACTGAAGCTTTCTTT; CDR3: CASSLAGVGTNTEAFF
V: TRBV10-1; J: TRBJ2-7; size: .; D: TRBD1; DNA: TGCGCCAGCAGTGAGGGGAGAGGGGGCCACGAGCAGTACTTC; CDR3: CASSEGRGGHEQYF
V: TRBV30; J: TRBJ1-5; size: .; D: .; DNA: TGTGCCTGGAGTCCGGGACTTGTTAATCAGCCCCAGCATTTT; CDR3: CAWSPGLVNQPQHF
V: TRBV7-9; J: TRBJ1-2; size: .; D: TRBD1; DNA: TGTGCCAGCAGCCCACGGACAGGGGGCCAAGGCGACTATGGCTACACCTTC; CDR3: CASSPRTGGQGDYGYTF
V: TRBV11-1; J: TRBJ2-1; size: .; D: .; DNA: TGTGCCAGCAGCTTGGACCGGGACAAAGAGTTCTTC; CDR3: CASSLDRDKEFF
V: TRBV7-8; J: TRBJ1-1; size: .; D: TRBD1; DNA: TGTGCCAGCAGCGCTGGACAGGAAAAATGGAGCACTGAAGCTTTCTTT; CDR3: CASSAGQEKWSTEAFF
V: TRBV6-4; J: TRBJ1-2; size: .; D: TRBD1; DNA: TGTGCCAGCAGTGAAAATTCTTTGGGCAGGGGGCATTATGGCTACACCTTC; CDR3: CASSENSLGRGHYGYTF
V: TRBV18; J: TRBJ2-6; size: .; D: .; DNA: TGTGCCAGCTTACCGTCACTCTCTGGGGCCAACGTCCTGACTTTC; CDR3: CASLPSLSGANVLTF
V: TRBV24-1; J: TRBJ2-7; size: .; D: TRBD1; DNA: TGTGCCACCAGTGCCACCGGGACAGGGCCCTCCTACGAGCAGTACTTC; CDR3: CATSATGTGPSYEQYF
V: TRBV4-1; J: TRBJ1-6; size: .; D: TRBD1; DNA: TGCGCCAGCAGCCAACACCGGGAGACAGGGAGCTCCTATAATTCACCCCTCCACTTT; CDR3: CASSQHRETGSSYNSPLHF
V: TRBV9; J: TRBJ1-4; size: .; D: .; DNA: TGTGCCAGCAGCGTACAGGGTGAGGATGAAAAACTGTTTTTT; CDR3: CASSVQGEDEKLFF
V: TRBV19; J: TRBJ2-5; size: .; D: .; DNA: TGTGCCACGAGACAGGGCGGGGTATCGACCCAGTACTTC; CDR3: CATRQGGVSTQYF
V: TRBV28; J: TRBJ1-6; size: once; D: TRBD1; DNA: TGTGCCTCCGGGGACAGGAATAATTCACCCCTCCACTTT; CDR3: CASGDRNNSPLHF
V: TRBV24-1; J: TRBJ2-1; size: .; D: .; DNA: TGTGCCACCAGCAATCAGGGTCTCCGAGTCGATGAGCAGTTCTTC; CDR3: CATSNQGLRVDEQFF
V: TRBV20-1; J: TRBJ1-1; size: few; D: .; DNA: TGCAGTGCTAGCAAGAAGCAAGCTTTCTTT; CDR3: CSASKKQAFF
V: TRBV9; J: TRBJ2-5; size: .; D: .; DNA: TGTGCCAGCAGCCCTACTCTATGGGGGCAGGAGACCCAGTACTTC; CDR3: CASSPTLWGQETQYF
V: TRBV7-2; J: TRBJ2-3; size: .; D: .; DNA: TGTGCCAGCAGCTTTGGAGGGAACACAGATACGCAGTATTTT; CDR3: CASSFGGNTDTQYF
V: TRBV13; J: TRBJ2-5; size: once; D: TRBD1; DNA: TGTGCCAGCAGCCGAGGGGACAGACAAGAGACCCAGTACTTC; CDR3: CASSRGDRQETQYF
V: TRBV29-1; J: TRBJ2-7; size: .; D: .; DNA: TGCAGCGTTGAGTCAGACATGGCCTACGAGCAGTACTTC; CDR3: CSVESDMAYEQYF
V: TRBV7-9; J: TRBJ1-1; size: .; D: .; DNA: TGTGCCAGCAGCCTCGACAGCGGGACTGAAGCTTTCTTT; CDR3: CASSLDSGTEAFF
V: TRBV24-1; J: TRBJ2-5; size: once; D: .; DNA: TGTGCCACCAGTGACCCGGACAGATTACAAGAGACCCAGTACTTC; CDR3: CATSDPDRLQETQYF
V: TRBV4-1; J: TRBJ2-7; size: .; D: .; DNA: TGCGCCAGCAGCCAAGATCCGAGGACAACTCCTTTCTACGAGCAGTACTTC; CDR3: CASSQDPRTTPFYEQYF
V: TRBV3-1/TRBV3-2; J: TRBJ1-1; size: .; D: .; DNA: TGTGCCAGCAGCCAAGTAAAGCGGGTCCAGCAATTCTATCTCACTGAAGAAACTGAAGCTTTCTTT; CDR3: CASSQVKRVQQFYLTEETEAFF
V: TRBV3-1/TRBV3-2; J: TRBJ2-1; size: .; D: .; DNA: TGTGCCAGCAGCCTCGGGACTCTGGGGGACAATGAGCAGTTCTTC; CDR3: CASSLGTLGDNEQFF
V: TRBV5-1; J: TRBJ2-1; size: .; D: .; DNA: TGCGCCAGCAGCTATTCCGGGACACCGGCAAATGAGCAGTTCTTC; CDR3: CASSYSGTPANEQFF
V: TRBV5-1; J: TRBJ1-2; size: .; D: .; DNA: TGCGCCAGCAGCTTGCAGGGGCACTATGGCTACACCTTC; CDR3: CASSLQGHYGYTF
V: TRBV29-1; J: TRBJ2-1; size: .; D: TRBD2; DNA: TGCAGCGTTGAAGGGCTAGCGGGGAGCAATGAGCAGTTCTTC; CDR3: CSVEGLAGSNEQFF
V: TRBV24-1; J: TRBJ2-1; size: .; D: .; DNA: TGTGCCACCAGTGACCCGGGGAGCGATTACAATGAGCAGTTCTTC; CDR3: CATSDPGSDYNEQFF
V: TRBV5-4; J: TRBJ2-3; size: .; D: TRBD2; DNA: TGTGCCAGCAGTGCGGGGGGGCAAGCAGATACGCAGTATTTT; CDR3: CASSAGGQADTQYF